A single sample is the source of the 4 T cell receptor beta chains below, sequenced in a study of T cells in Graves' hyperthyroidism and ophthalmopathy. Amplification yielded TCR beta CDR3 regions, with RNA transcripts as the source. A set of HTBI primers served as the primers for a first-round RT-PCR of the TCR CDR3. TCRdb reanalysed the multiplex PCR reads using MiXCR and keeps one entry per CDR3 protein. Among around 300,000 distinct CDR3 sequences listed, approximately 23% were seen once. The sample was blood. Receptor source: a man aged 25-45 years with Graves' ophthalmopathy.

In its sample, this clonotype was seen many times. This chain's CDR3 is CASSLTGGLAYNEQFF. Here the CDR3 DNA reads TGTGCCAGCAGCCTCACAGGGGGCCTCGCCTACAATGAGCAGTTCTTC. The V call is TRBV7-8, the J call TRBJ2-1; 9 bases are a match to TRBD1. This CDR3 contains 16 residues. Unmatched junction bases numbered 7, after V lost 5 bases and J lost 2 bases. Germline lookup yields CDR1 SGHVS and CDR2 FQNEAQ. Full variable domain (remainder filled in from reference TRBV7-8 and TRBJ2-1): GAGVSQSPRYKVAKRGQDVALRCDPISGHVSLFWYQQALGQGPEFLTYFQNEAQLDKSGLPSDRFFAERPEGSVSTLKIQRTQQEDSAVYLCASSLTGGLAYNEQFFGPGTRLTVL.

The CDR3 protein is CASSFWIQQGTYTGELFF. The CDR3 DNA follows: TGTGCCAGCAGTTTTTGGATCCAACAGGGAACCTACACCGGGGAGCTGTTTTTT. The rearrangement uses TRBV12-3 or TRBV12-4 and TRBJ2-2; tentative D call: TRBD1 (6 bases). The germline V and J ends were trimmed by 3 bases and 3 bases, with 20 bases remaining between them. The CDR3 covers 18 residues.

This clonotype was recorded many times. The chain recombines TRBV20-1 with TRBJ1-2; D ambiguous. Trimming shortened V by 6 bases and J by 2 bases, and 13 bases separated the two germline ends. Germline V gene sequence: CDR1 DFQATT, CDR2 SNEGSKA (reference sequence). The CDR3 contains 13 residues. The CDR3 loop reads CSAAPRVNYGYTF. CDR3 DNA: TGCAGTGCAGCCCCACGGGTAAACTATGGCTACACCTTC.

The genes are TRBV28 and TRBJ1-5; TRBD1 is a possible D gene (6 bases). V shed 2 bases and J shed 5 bases, with 10 bases lying between them. The CDR3 spans 14 residues. Germline V gene data show CDR1 as MDHEN and CDR2 as SYDVKM. CDR3 residues: CASSLGGNYQPQHF. CDR3 coding DNA: TGTGCCAGCAGTTTAGGGGGCAACTATCAGCCCCAGCATTTT.